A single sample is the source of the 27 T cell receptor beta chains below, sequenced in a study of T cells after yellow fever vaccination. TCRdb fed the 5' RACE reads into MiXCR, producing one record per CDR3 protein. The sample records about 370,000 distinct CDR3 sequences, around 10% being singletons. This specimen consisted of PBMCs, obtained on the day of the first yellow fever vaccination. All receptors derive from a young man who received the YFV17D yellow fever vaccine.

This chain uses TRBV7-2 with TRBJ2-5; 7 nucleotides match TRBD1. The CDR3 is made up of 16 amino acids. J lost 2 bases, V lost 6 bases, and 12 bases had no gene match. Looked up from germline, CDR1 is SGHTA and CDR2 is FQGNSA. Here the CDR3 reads CASSRAGTDLQETQYF. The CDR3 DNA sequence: TGTGCCAGCAGTCGCGCCGGGACAGATCTTCAAGAGACCCAGTACTTC.

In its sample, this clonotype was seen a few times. The CDR3 sequence is CAWSEWTGSEQYF. The CDR3 DNA is TGTGCCTGGAGTGAATGGACAGGGTCCGAGCAGTACTTC. The chain is built from TRBV30 and TRBJ2-7; 8 nucleotides agree with TRBD1. Germline CDR1 GTSNPN, CDR2 SVGIG (reference sequence). The CDR3 sequence is 13 residues long. The J segment lost 6 bases and the V segment lost 1 base, leaving 5 bases of the junction unmatched.

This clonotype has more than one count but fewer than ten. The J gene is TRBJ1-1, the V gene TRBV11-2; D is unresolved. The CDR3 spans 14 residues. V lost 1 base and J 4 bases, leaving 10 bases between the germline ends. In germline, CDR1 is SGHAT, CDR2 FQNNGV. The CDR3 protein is CASSLGLRGTEAFF. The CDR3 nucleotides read TGTGCCAGCAGCTTAGGGCTGCGCGGCACTGAAGCTTTCTTT.

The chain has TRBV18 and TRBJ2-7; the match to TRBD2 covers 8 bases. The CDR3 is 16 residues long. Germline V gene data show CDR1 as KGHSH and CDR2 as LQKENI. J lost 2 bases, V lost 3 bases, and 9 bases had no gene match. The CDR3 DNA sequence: TGTGCCAGCTCACCTAGTACGGGGGGGCAACCCTACGAGCAGTACTTC. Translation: CASSPSTGGQPYEQYF.

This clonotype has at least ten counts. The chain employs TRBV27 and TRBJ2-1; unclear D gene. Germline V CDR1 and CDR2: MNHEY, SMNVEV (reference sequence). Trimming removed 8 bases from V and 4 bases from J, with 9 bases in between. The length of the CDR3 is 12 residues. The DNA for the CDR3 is TGTGCCAGCCGCCTGGGTTACAATGAGCAGTTCTTC. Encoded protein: CASRLGYNEQFF.

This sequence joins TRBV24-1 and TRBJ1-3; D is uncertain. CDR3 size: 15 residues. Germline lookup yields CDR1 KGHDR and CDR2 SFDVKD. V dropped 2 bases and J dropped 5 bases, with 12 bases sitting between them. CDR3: CATSDSSVGRNTIYF. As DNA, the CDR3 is TGTGCCACCAGTGATTCTTCAGTCGGAAGAAACACCATATATTTT.

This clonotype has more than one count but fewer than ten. The CDR3 DNA follows: TGTGCCAGCTCACCGCGGACGGTTGCCATTAATTCACCCCTCCACTTT. Protein sequence: CASSPRTVAINSPLHF. The rearrangement joins TRBV18 to TRBJ1-6; D is unclear. This CDR3 has 16 residues. The V gene's germline CDR1 is KGHSH and CDR2 LQKENI. V gave up 3 bases and J gave up 6 bases, with 15 bases separating them.

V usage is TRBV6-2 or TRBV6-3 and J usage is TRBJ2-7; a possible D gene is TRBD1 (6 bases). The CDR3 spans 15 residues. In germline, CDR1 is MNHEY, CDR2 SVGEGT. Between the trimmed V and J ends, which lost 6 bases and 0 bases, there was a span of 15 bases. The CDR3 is CASRRLGQISYEQYV. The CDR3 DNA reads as TGTGCCAGCAGACGACTCGGACAGATCTCCTACGAGCAGTACGTC.

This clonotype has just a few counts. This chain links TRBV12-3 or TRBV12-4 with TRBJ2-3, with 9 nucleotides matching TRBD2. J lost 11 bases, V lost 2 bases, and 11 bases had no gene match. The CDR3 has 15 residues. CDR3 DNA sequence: TGTGCCAGCAGTTTACGAGCGGGGGGCCATTTGGGGCAGTATTTT. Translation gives CASSLRAGGHLGQYF.

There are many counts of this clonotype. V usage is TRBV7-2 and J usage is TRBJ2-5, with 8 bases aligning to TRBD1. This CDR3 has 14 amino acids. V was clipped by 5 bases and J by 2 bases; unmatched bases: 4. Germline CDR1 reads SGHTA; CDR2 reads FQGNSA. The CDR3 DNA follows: TGTGCCAGCAGCAACAGGGGGGCGCAAGAGACCCAGTACTTC. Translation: CASSNRGAQETQYF.

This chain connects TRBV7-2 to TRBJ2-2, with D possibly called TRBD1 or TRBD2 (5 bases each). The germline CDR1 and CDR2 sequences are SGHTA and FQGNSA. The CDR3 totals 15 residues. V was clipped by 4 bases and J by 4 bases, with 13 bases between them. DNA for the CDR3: TGTGCCAGCAGCTCGGGACCCACTACCACCGGGGAGCTGTTTTTT. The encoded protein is CASSSGPTTTGELFF.

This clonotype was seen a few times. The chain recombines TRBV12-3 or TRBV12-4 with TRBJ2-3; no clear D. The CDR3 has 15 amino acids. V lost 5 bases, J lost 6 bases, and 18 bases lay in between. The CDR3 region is CASSVDGRHRDTQYF. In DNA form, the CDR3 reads TGTGCCAGCAGTGTAGATGGACGCCATCGGGATACGCAGTATTTT.

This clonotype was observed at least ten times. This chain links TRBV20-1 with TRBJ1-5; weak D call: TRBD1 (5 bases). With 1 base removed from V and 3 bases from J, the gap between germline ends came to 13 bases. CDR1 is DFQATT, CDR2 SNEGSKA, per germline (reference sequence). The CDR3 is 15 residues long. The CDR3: CSARGAQVDNQPQHF. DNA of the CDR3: TGCAGTGCTAGAGGTGCACAGGTAGACAATCAGCCCCAGCATTTT.

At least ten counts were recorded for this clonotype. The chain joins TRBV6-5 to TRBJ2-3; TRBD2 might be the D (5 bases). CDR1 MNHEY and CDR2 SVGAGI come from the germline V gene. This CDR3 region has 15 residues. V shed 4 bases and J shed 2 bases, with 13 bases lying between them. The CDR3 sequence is CASSSRAGVTDTQYF. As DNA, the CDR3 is TGTGCCAGCAGTTCAAGGGCCGGGGTCACAGATACGCAGTATTTT.

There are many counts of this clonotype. The chain's CDR3 is CASSLGGTDTQYF. Written as DNA, the CDR3 is TGTGCCAGCAGCTTAGGGGGCACAGATACGCAGTATTTT. V and J are TRBV7-2 and TRBJ2-3; D gene unclear. Germline V CDR1 and CDR2: SGHTA, FQGNSA. The V gene lost 1 base and the J gene lost 1 base, with 3 bases spanning the gap. The CDR3 runs to 13 residues.

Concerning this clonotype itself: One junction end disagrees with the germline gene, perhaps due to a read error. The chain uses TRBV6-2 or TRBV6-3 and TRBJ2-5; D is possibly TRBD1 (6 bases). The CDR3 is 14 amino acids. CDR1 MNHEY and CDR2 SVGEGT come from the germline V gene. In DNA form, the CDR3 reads TGTGACAGCAGATCCACAGGGAGAGAAGAGACCCAGTACTTC. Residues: CDSRSTGREETQYF.

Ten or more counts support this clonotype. CDR3 sequence reads: CASSTWDRGDNDNEQFF. Written as DNA, the CDR3 is TGCGCCAGCAGCACCTGGGACAGGGGGGATAACGACAATGAGCAGTTCTTC. This chain uses TRBV5-1 with TRBJ2-1; 11 positions match TRBD1. V dropped 4 bases and J dropped 5; count of bases not matched to a gene: 11. The length of the CDR3 is 17 residues. Germline lookup yields CDR1 SGHRS and CDR2 YFSETQ.

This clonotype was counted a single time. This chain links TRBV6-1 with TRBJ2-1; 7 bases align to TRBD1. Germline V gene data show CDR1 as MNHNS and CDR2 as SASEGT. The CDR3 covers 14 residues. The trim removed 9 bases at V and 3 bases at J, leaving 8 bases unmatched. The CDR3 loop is CASVGAGGYNEQFF. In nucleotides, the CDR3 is TGTGCCAGTGTGGGGGCAGGGGGCTACAATGAGCAGTTCTTC.

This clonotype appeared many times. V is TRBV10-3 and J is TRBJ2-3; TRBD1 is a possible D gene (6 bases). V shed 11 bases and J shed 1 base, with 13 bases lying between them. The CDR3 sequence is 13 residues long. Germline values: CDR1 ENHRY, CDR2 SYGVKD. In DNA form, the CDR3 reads TGTGCCGTTAGGGACACAGGCACAGATACGCAGTATTTT. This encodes CAVRDTGTDTQYF.

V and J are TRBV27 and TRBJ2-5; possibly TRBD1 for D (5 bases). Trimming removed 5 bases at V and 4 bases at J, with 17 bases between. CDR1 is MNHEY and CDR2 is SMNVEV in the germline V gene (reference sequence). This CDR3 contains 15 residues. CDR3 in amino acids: CASSSPGSGRETQYF. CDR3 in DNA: TGTGCCAGCAGTAGTCCCGGTTCAGGGCGAGAGACCCAGTACTTC.

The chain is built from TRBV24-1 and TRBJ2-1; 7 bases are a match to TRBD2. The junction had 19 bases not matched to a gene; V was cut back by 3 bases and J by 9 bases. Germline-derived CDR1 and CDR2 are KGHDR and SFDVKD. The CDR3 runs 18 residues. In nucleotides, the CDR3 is TGTGCCACCAGTGATCCTGGGGGTAGCGGGCCAACCGGGGGTGAGCAGTTCTTC. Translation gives CATSDPGGSGPTGGEQFF.

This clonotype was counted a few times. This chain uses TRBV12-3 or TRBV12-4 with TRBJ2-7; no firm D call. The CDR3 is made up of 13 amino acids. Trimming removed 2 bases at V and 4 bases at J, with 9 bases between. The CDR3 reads CASSLTAKYEQYF. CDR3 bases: TGTGCCAGCAGTTTAACAGCTAAGTACGAGCAGTACTTC.

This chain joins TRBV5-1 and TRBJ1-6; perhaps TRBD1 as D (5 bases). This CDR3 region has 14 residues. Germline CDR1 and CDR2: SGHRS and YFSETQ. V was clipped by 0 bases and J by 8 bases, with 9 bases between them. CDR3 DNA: TGCGCCAGCAGCTTGGGAGGGGTCGATTCACCCCTCCACTTT. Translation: CASSLGGVDSPLHF.

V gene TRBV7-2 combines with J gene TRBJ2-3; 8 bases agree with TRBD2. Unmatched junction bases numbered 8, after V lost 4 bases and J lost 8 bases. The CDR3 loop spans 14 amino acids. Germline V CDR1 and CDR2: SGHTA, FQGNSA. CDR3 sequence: CASSSGGGEGTQYF. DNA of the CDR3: TGTGCCAGCAGCTCGGGGGGGGGCGAAGGTACGCAGTATTTT.

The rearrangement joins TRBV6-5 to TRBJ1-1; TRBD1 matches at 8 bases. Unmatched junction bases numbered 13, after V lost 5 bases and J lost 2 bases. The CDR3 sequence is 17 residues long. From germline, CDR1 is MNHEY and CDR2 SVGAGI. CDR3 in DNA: TGTGCCAGCAGTCCACAGGGGGTACTTCTATTAAACACTGAAGCTTTCTTT. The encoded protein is CASSPQGVLLLNTEAFF.

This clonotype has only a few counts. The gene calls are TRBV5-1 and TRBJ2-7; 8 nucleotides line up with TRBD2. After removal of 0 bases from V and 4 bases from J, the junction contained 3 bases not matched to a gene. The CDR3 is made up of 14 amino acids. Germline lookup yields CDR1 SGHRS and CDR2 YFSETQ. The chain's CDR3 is CASSLVSGGYEQYF. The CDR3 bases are TGCGCCAGCAGCTTGGTCAGCGGGGGTTACGAGCAGTACTTC.

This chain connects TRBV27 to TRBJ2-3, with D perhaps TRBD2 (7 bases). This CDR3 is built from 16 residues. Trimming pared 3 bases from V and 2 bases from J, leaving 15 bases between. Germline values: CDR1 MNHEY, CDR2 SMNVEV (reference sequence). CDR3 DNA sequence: TGTGCCAGCAGTTTCTTGGGAGGGGGTCTCACAGATACGCAGTATTTT. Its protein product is CASSFLGGGLTDTQYF.